This entry concerns a single T cell receptor beta chain. This record comes from a study of OX40 agonist ivuxolimab in advanced cancers. TCRdb's table, derived via immunoSEQ multiplex PCR, lists solely in-frame clones and lacks some. In the table there are under 20,000 clones, 65% to 90% of which are singletons. This receptor was obtained from an adult with an advanced solid tumor such as melanoma, head and neck, liver or kidney cancer. The sequencing here drew on CD4+ or CD8+ T cells sorted from blood, taken in a trial of the OX40 agonist ivuxolimab.

The CDR3 bases are TGTGCCAGCAGTTACACGGCTAGCACAGATACGCAGTATTTT. It translates to CASSYTASTDTQYF. V is TRBV6-6 and J is TRBJ2-3, with no clear D. The CDR3 is made up of 14 amino acids. Trimming removed 2 bases at V and 0 bases at J, with 6 bases between. Germline V gene lookup returns CDR1 MNHNY and CDR2 SVGAGI (reference sequence).